This T cell receptor beta chain was documented in a study of long-term antiretroviral therapy in people with HIV (dated by TCRdb to the early 2020s). As for the study more broadly: Collection of the earliest samples took place about a decade ahead of the 2015 WHO recommendation for immediate ART, at a time when ART was typically delayed until CD4 counts fell. A retrospective serial study tested whether changes in peripheral blood TRB repertoire composition and diversity were associated with ART initiation and durable HIV suppression. A total of roughly 200 cryopreserved PBMC samples came from a few dozen adults with confirmed HIV infection and were collected serially over a mean of approximately six years (range 1-12). Of the 30 to 35 participants with HIV, approximately ten were female. No cross-contamination during QIAcube processing was seen in test extractions of a monoclonal T-cell line run alongside around 30 polyclonal samples.

The immunoSEQ hsTCRB v3.0 assay was used at survey level resolution to sequence the TRB variable region. The target sequencing depth for TRB was about 40,000-55,000 T-cell genomes per sample. Pooled TRB libraries were sequenced on an Illumina MiSeq with a v3 150-cycle kit. The study's own analysis went as follows. Repertoire analysis was run in R within a reproducible Nextflow workflow that covered QC, data transformation and analysis. LymphoSeq2, an R package for exploring AIRR-Seq data, was used to implement the custom analyses. Several samples yielding fewer than 5000 total TRB sequences were excluded, leaving 188 analyzed HIV repertoires. Of the roughly 180 retained HIV repertoires, some 60 were collected before and around 130 after ART initiation. Repertoires were downsampled to 5000 TRB nucleotide sequences, and summary statistics were averaged over 100 downsampling iterations. Only TRB sequences with CDR3 regions of at least seven amino acids were retained for analysis. Two measures captured diversity: a Shannon entropy-derived clonality score and the Gini coefficient. Repertoire networks linked the top 5000 CDR3 amino acid sequences whenever two sequences differed by an edit distance of one. GLIPH2 predicted antigen specificity groups and MHC restriction for TRB CDR3 amino acid sequences. To flag known associations with CMV, EBV, HIV or tissue antigens, CDR3 amino acid sequences were compared against VDJdb and McPAS-TCR. Pre-ART, post-ART and control groups were compared with Wilcoxon signed-rank tests and Holm-Bonferroni correction. TCRdb's version of the immuneACCESS table is confined to in-frame rearrangements and falls short of the full clone set. An unresolved V gene accounts for under half of the shortfall where checked; the remainder is of unknown origin. V and J calls and clone size are copied from that table; D and trimming were computed from the DNA. The sample records about 17,000 clones, approximately 79% of which are singletons. Clones ranked in the top ten supply roughly 8% of the sample.

Taken from cysteine to phenylalanine, the CDR3 has 16 residues. This entry keeps only the CDR3 DNA: 48 bases, framed from base 1. Trimming takes 3 bases off V and 1 base off J; junction bases not matched to a gene: 5. Via the germline V gene (reference sequence), CDR1 is LNHDA and CDR2 SQIVND. A remark on this clone: What antigen it recognizes has not been identified. Per-base qualities were not stored, and no clone one base away is much larger.

The study at large found these results: Since PBMC availability was limited, sequencing covered only the TCR beta chain, with no alpha chain pairing. Expanded TRB clones identified before ART initiation dominated the repertoire at all time points, although this dominance fluctuated and declined in many PLHIV after ART. Starting ART was linked to a significant rise in TRB diversity, yet even after long-term ART the diversity remained significantly lower than in transplant donor controls. Because pre-ART samples had limited cell numbers, profiling was done on unsorted PBMC rather than on sorted CD4+ and CD8+ T cells. Inferences about post-ART repertoire changes are limited because no data were available on ART adherence, viral resistance or therapy changes. The samples were dated from about 2004 to 2017, and the ART regimens that were used may be less effective than current ART regimens. Compared with controls, HIV repertoires had narrower CDR3 length ranges, and the network structure pointed to an antigen-experienced repertoire that shifted only slightly toward naive after ART.

Inclusion was restricted to participants for whom at least one PBMC sample before ART initiation and at least two post-ART samples were available. Treatment was received in the United States of America by all participants with HIV. Before DNA extraction, cryopreserved samples of about 0.95-10 million PBMC were thawed and then washed. At the time of the earliest PBMC sample for each participant with HIV, ages ranged from about 20 to 55 years. PBMC samples from each participant spanned 1-4 timepoints before ART initiation and 2-8 timepoints after ART initiation, with a median of 7 samples. Serial HIV viral load, CD4+ T-cell count, ART history and demographic data were obtained for every participant. Genomic DNA was extracted from unsorted PBMC with a Qiagen kit on a QIAcube, processed in batches of 12 samples.

The receptor comes from a man aged 30-40 years with HIV. The sequencing here drew on unsorted PBMCs, taken at the start of antiretroviral therapy. Recombination connected TRBV19 to TRBJ2-1; TRBD1 fits 8 bases in the junction. The CDR3 region: CASSIQGQGSYNEQFF. The bases read TGTGCCAGTAGTATCCAAGGACAGGGATCCTACAATGAGCAGTTCTTC. The CDR3, completed at both ends by the reference TRBV19 and TRBJ2-1 genes, gives the full variable domain DGGITQSPKYLFRKEGQNVTLSCEQNLNHDAMYWYRQDPGQGLRLIYYSQIVNDFQKGDIAEGYSVSREKKESFPLTVTSAQKNPTAFYLCASSIQGQGSYNEQFFGPGTRLTVL.